This T cell receptor beta chain originates from a study of OX40 agonist ivuxolimab in advanced cancers. Findings and limits, study-wide: Partial responders at 0.1-3.0 mg/kg had among the lowest clonal expansion.

Between the trimmed V and J ends, which lost 2 bases and 5 bases, there was a span of 10 bases. CDR1 and CDR2 (germline): MRHNA, SNTAGT. CDR3 length equals 13 residues. The method was immunoSEQ multiplex PCR; TCRdb's version includes in-frame clones alone and lacks a portion of them. This sample has about 50,000 clones, with 75% to 95% found just once. If patients had autoimmune disease history or systemic immunosuppression, they were excluded. This clone was seen once. The antigen is undetermined. The chain couples TRBV6-4 to TRBJ2-7, with a weak D call TRBD1 (7 bases). This material consisted of CD4+ or CD8+ T cells sorted from blood, taken in a trial of the OX40 agonist ivuxolimab. The sequence was collected from an adult with an advanced solid tumor such as melanoma, head and neck, liver or kidney cancer. CDR3 DNA: TGTGCCAGCAGTGACCAGGGGGGTAACGAGCAGTACTTC. Translated: CASSDQGGNEQYF.